These 7 T cell receptor beta chains were sequenced from one sample in a study of T cells in Graves' hyperthyroidism and ophthalmopathy. The investigators amplified TCR beta CDR3 regions from RNA transcripts. Carried out on the TCR CDR3, a first-round RT-PCR used the HTBI primer set. TCRdb recomputed calls from the multiplex PCR reads with MiXCR, one row per CDR3 protein. The table records 700,000 to 850,000 distinct CDR3 sequences, around a third of them present only once. Sequencing was carried out using blood. The receptors come from a woman aged 40 to 49 with Graves' hyperthyroidism.

V usage is TRBV29-1 and J usage is TRBJ2-5; D not certain. The germline V and J ends were trimmed by 4 bases and 5 bases, with 11 bases remaining between them. This CDR3 has 12 residues. The germline V gene encodes CDR1 SQVTM and CDR2 ANQGSEA. CDR3 sequence (DNA): TGCAGCGTTGTCCAATCAATCGAGACCCAGTACTTC. The encoded protein is CSVVQSIETQYF. The full variable domain, its missing parts supplied by reference TRBV29-1 and TRBJ2-5, is SAVISQKPSRDICQRGTSLTIQCQVDSQVTMMFWYRQQPGQSLTLIATANQGSEATYESGFVIDKFPISRPNLTFSTLTVSNMSPEDSSIYLCSVVQSIETQYFGPGTRLLVL.

This chain's CDR3 is CASSDLAGGPSEQYF. The CDR3 DNA follows: TGTGCCAGCAGCGATCTAGCGGGGGGGCCCTCGGAGCAGTACTTC. V is TRBV9 and J is TRBJ2-7; the match to TRBD2 covers 12 bases. This CDR3 has 15 amino acids. The V gene's germline CDR1 is SGDLS and CDR2 YYNGEE. Losses at the gene ends were 3 bases for V and 7 bases for J; bases not matched to a gene: 8. Filled out from reference TRBV9 and TRBJ2-7, the complete variable domain reads DSGVTQTPKHLITATGQRVTLRCSPRSGDLSVYWYQQSLDQGLQFLIQYYNGEERAKGNILERFSAQQFPDLHSELNLSSLELGDSALYFCASSDLAGGPSEQYFGPGTRLTVT.

This chain links TRBV6-5 with TRBJ2-7; D might be TRBD1 (5 bases). Germline V lookup: CDR1 MNHEY, CDR2 SVGAGI. Between the trimmed V and J ends, which lost 6 bases and 1 base, there was a span of 16 bases. The CDR3 has 15 amino acids. The DNA of the CDR3 is TGTGCCAGCAGGCCGGGCAGGGAAGGGTCCTACGAGCAGTACTTC. It specifies CASRPGREGSYEQYF.

The chain combines TRBV6-5 with TRBJ1-1; 7 bases match TRBD1. Trimming at V came to 2 bases and at J to 1 base, leaving 4 bases not matched to a gene. This CDR3 comprises 15 residues. CDR1 and CDR2 from the germline V gene are MNHEY and SVGAGI. The CDR3 reads CASSYLRTGNTEAFF. CDR3 DNA sequence: TGTGCCAGCAGTTACCTCAGGACAGGGAACACTGAAGCTTTCTTT.

This clonotype was seen more than once but under ten times. CDR3 loop: CASSYSDRLPGNTIYF. CDR3 coding DNA: TGTGCCAGCAGTTACTCGGACCGCCTGCCTGGAAACACCATATATTTT. V is TRBV6-5 and J is TRBJ1-3; D not resolved. Trimming removed 0 bases at V and 2 bases at J, with 11 bases between. The V gene's germline CDR1 is MNHEY and CDR2 SVGAGI. This CDR3 is 16 amino acids long.

In its sample, this clonotype was seen many times. The junction departs from the called germline gene at one end, perhaps through a read error. The rearrangement joins TRBV7-7 to TRBJ1-1, with D hard to call. CDR3 length: 11 residues. Germline CDR1 is SSHAT and CDR2 is FNYEAQ (reference sequence). Here the CDR3 reads CASSPPPEAFF. CDR3 in DNA: TGTGCTAGCAGCCCCCCCCCTGAAGCTTTCTTT. The full variable domain, with the rest looked up from reference TRBV7-7 and TRBJ1-1, is GAGVSQSPRYKVTKRGQDVTLRCDPISSHATLYWYQQALGQGPEFLTYFNYEAQPDKSGLPSDRFSAERPEGSISTLTIQRTEQRDSAMYRCASSPPPEAFFGQGTRLTVV.

This chain links TRBV15 with TRBJ1-3, with no clear D. Germline-derived CDR1 and CDR2 are LNHNV and YYDKDF (reference sequence). V shed 10 bases and J shed 4 bases, with 11 bases lying between them. The CDR3 covers 12 residues. The CDR3 DNA is TGTGCCAGGCAAGGCGGGGGAAACACCATATATTTT. Translated: CARQGGGNTIYF.